This TCR beta chain was recovered during a study of T cell repertoires in cytomegalovirus infection. This clonotype was counted ten times or more. Via MiXCR, TCRdb re-called the reads, giving one row per CDR3 protein. The sample carries around 190,000 distinct CDR3 sequences, over 13% recorded once. Trimming pared 5 bases from V and 0 bases from J, leaving 14 bases between. CDR1 is SGHTA, CDR2 FQGTGA, per germline. The length of the CDR3 is 17 residues. Sequences were obtained from PBMCs. The J gene is TRBJ2-6, the V gene TRBV7-3; D is ambiguous. The clonotype originates from a human donor in good health (CMV status not recorded). Some clones in this sample may be carry-over from other donors' samples. The CDR3 reads CASSPTTVFSGANVLTF. In DNA form, the CDR3 reads TGTGCCAGCAGCCCAACGACGGTGTTCTCTGGGGCCAACGTCCTGACTTTC.